These 32 T cell receptor beta chains share one sample of origin, sequenced in a study of blood T cell repertoires in COVID-19. Here immunoSEQ multiplex PCR was the method, and the copy in TCRdb shows in-frame clones only, minus some. The profile shows 250,000 to 350,000 clones, over 75% of them singletons. The sample was peripheral blood. Receptors originate from a woman aged 55-69 years with acute or convalescent COVID-19.

The V and J genes are TRBV24-1 and TRBJ2-4; a possible D gene is TRBD1 (5 bases). CDR3 length: 14 amino acids. V was clipped by 7 bases and J by 1 base, with 10 bases between them. Germline V gene lookup returns CDR1 KGHDR and CDR2 SFDVKD. The CDR3 reads CATSSGFAKNIQYF. CDR3 DNA: TGTGCCACCAGCTCAGGGTTCGCCAAAAACATTCAGTACTTC.

The gene calls are TRBV12-3 or TRBV12-4 and TRBJ1-2, with 9 bases identical to TRBD1. The CDR3 sequence is 13 residues long. The V segment lost 6 bases and the J segment 6 bases; nucleotides outside the gene matches: 5. The chain's CDR3 is CASREQGANGYTF. CDR3 coding DNA: TGTGCCAGCAGAGAACAGGGGGCGAATGGCTACACCTTC.

This chain connects TRBV18 to TRBJ1-2; the match to TRBD1 covers 10 bases. Germline-derived CDR1 and CDR2 are KGHSH and LQKENI. This CDR3 comprises 15 residues. Trimming removed 5 bases from V and 3 bases from J; junction bases left unmatched: 6. This CDR3 reads CASSTDRGRDYGYTF. The CDR3 coding sequence is TGTGCCAGCTCAACAGACAGGGGGCGTGACTATGGCTACACCTTC.

The chain uses TRBV27 and TRBJ2-1; unclear D gene. From germline, CDR1 is MNHEY and CDR2 SMNVEV (reference sequence). The V end lost 8 bases, the J end lost 8 bases, and 13 bases lay between the germline ends. This CDR3 contains 12 residues. CDR3 residues: CASPLREHEQFF. CDR3 in DNA: TGTGCCAGCCCCCTCCGCGAGCATGAGCAGTTCTTC.

The chain is built from TRBV27 and TRBJ2-1; TRBD1 might be the D (6 bases). V lost 3 bases and J 10 bases, leaving 16 bases between the germline ends. The CDR3 extends over 14 amino acids. CDR1 is MNHEY and CDR2 is SMNVEV in the germline V gene (reference sequence). DNA for the CDR3: TGTGCCAGCAGTTTTGAGAACAGGGCCCTCGAGCAGTTCTTC. Translating gives CASSFENRALEQFF.

The J gene is TRBJ1-5, the V gene TRBV10-3; D is undetermined. This CDR3 spans 13 amino acids. Trimming took off 4 bases at V and 3 bases at J, with 7 bases between the two ends. The germline CDR1 and CDR2 sequences are ENHRY and SYGVKD. DNA for the CDR3: TGTGCCATCAGTGGGGGAGTCAATCAGCCCCAGCATTTT. Residues: CAISGGVNQPQHF.

This clone is deemed medium-sized. This chain connects TRBV6-2 or TRBV6-3 to TRBJ2-1; 9 bases are a match to TRBD1. The ends lost 6 bases at V and 5 bases at J; junction bases unmatched: 8. The CDR3 sequence is 15 residues long. Germline V lookup: CDR1 MNHEY, CDR2 SVGEGT. Written as DNA, the CDR3 is TGTGCCAGCAGCTCGGACAGGGGAGGACACAATGAGCAGTTCTTC. Its protein is CASSSDRGGHNEQFF.

Concerning this clone itself: Within the sample, other DNA sequences also encode this same CDR3. V gene TRBV6-2 or TRBV6-3 combines with J gene TRBJ1-1, with 7 bases identical to TRBD1. In germline, CDR1 is MNHEY, CDR2 SVGEGT. This CDR3 spans 14 amino acids. The V gene end was trimmed by 6 bases and the J gene end by 0 bases; junction bases not matched to a gene: 4. CDR3 residues: CASSRDRVNTEAFF. CDR3 nucleotides: TGTGCCAGCAGCCGAGACAGGGTGAACACTGAAGCTTTCTTT.

V usage is TRBV3-1 (or the pseudogene TRBV3-2) and J usage is TRBJ2-7; 9 bases are shared with TRBD2. With 3 bases clipped from V and 6 bases from J, the junction kept 9 bases outside the gene matches. The CDR3 length is 15 residues. Per germline, CDR1 LGHDT and CDR2 YNNKEL (reference sequence). The CDR3, as DNA: TGTGCCAGCAGCCAGGCTCCGGGACTAGCTAGCGAGCAGTACTTC. It codes for CASSQAPGLASEQYF.

V and J are TRBV5-1 and TRBJ1-1; no definite D call. V was trimmed by 0 bases and J by 13 bases, leaving 16 bases between them. Germline assignment: CDR1 SGHRS and CDR2 YFSETQ. This CDR3 comprises 13 residues. Here the CDR3 DNA reads TGCGCCAGCAGCTTGGGGGGAGCAAGCTTTTTTTTCTTT. Translating gives CASSLGGASFFFF.

The J gene is TRBJ1-1, the V gene TRBV3-1 (or the pseudogene TRBV3-2); no definite D call. The CDR3 spans 13 residues. The germline V gene has CDR1 LGHDT and CDR2 YNNKEL (reference sequence). V was shortened by 1 base and J by 5 bases, with 8 bases between the two germline ends. The CDR3 DNA follows: TGTGCCAGCAGCCAAGTTAGATCGACTGAAGCTTTCTTT. Translating it yields CASSQVRSTEAFF.

The rearrangement links TRBV6-6 to TRBJ1-4; TRBD1 matches 9 bases. The CDR3 runs to 13 residues. Per the germline V gene, CDR1 is MNHNY and CDR2 is SVGAGI (reference sequence). V shed 5 bases and J 10 bases; nucleotides not matched to a gene: 5. The CDR3 is CASSGQGLGKLFF. CDR3 in DNA: TGTGCCAGCAGTGGACAGGGGTTGGGAAAACTGTTTTTT.

V usage is TRBV10-3 and J usage is TRBJ2-7, with 11 bases aligning to TRBD1. The CDR3 sequence is 14 residues long. V shed 11 bases, J shed 0 bases, and the junction held 6 bases outside the gene matches. The germline gives CDR1 ENHRY, CDR2 SYGVKD. CDR3 bases: TGTGCCGCCTCCGGGACAGGGGGCTCCTACGAGCAGTACTTC. Translated: CAASGTGGSYEQYF.

This chain links TRBV12-3 or TRBV12-4 with TRBJ2-1; D is uncertain. CDR3 length: 13 residues. The V gene lost 6 bases and the J gene lost 8 bases, with 14 bases spanning the gap. The CDR3 bases are TGTGCCAGCAGACGGAGCGCGGTCGATGAGCAGTTCTTC. Amino acids: CASRRSAVDEQFF.

V usage is TRBV4-2 and J usage is TRBJ2-7; 7 bases agree with TRBD2. This CDR3 is 15 amino acids long. The germline gives CDR1 LGHNA, CDR2 YNFKEQ. The junction had 4 bases not matched to a gene; V was cut back by 0 bases and J by 2 bases. The CDR3 nucleotides read TGTGCCAGCAGCCAAGATGAAAGCGGGACCTACGAGCAGTACTTC. Amino acid sequence: CASSQDESGTYEQYF.

This chain links TRBV6-5 with TRBJ2-7, with 7 bases that match TRBD2. CDR3 length equals 14 residues. Germline lookup yields CDR1 MNHEY and CDR2 SVGAGI. After removal of 5 bases from V and 4 bases from J, the junction contained 8 bases not matched to a gene. The CDR3 is CASSKTSSAYEQYF. The CDR3 DNA sequence: TGTGCCAGCAGTAAGACTAGCAGCGCTTACGAGCAGTACTTC.

The chain couples TRBV18 to TRBJ2-7; TRBD1 agrees at 7 bases. Looked up from germline, CDR1 is KGHSH and CDR2 is LQKENI. Trimming cost V 0 bases and J 2 bases; bases outside gene matches: 7. The CDR3 has 16 amino acids. The CDR3 nucleotides are TGTGCCAGCTCACCACCCCCGGGACAGTTTCCCTACGAGCAGTACTTC. Amino acid sequence: CASSPPPGQFPYEQYF.

The chain employs TRBV28 and TRBJ2-5, with 9 bases that match TRBD2. The length of the CDR3 is 16 residues. V shed 5 bases and J 5 bases; nucleotides not matched to a gene: 12. The V gene's germline CDR1 is MDHEN and CDR2 SYDVKM. The CDR3 loop is CASSPGVAGVGETQYF. DNA for the CDR3: TGTGCCAGCAGTCCCGGGGTAGCGGGAGTTGGCGAGACCCAGTACTTC.

The genes are TRBV6-2 or TRBV6-3 and TRBJ2-1, with 11 positions matching TRBD2. V shed 5 bases and J 6 bases; nucleotides not matched to a gene: 15. CDR1 is MNHEY, CDR2 SVGEGT, per germline. There are 18 residues in the CDR3. CDR3 sequence: CASSPQASGRPYVNEQFF. Written as DNA, the CDR3 is TGTGCCAGCAGTCCCCAGGCTAGCGGGAGGCCCTACGTCAATGAGCAGTTCTTC.

The J gene is TRBJ2-1, the V gene TRBV18; TRBD2 is a possible D gene (5 bases). V was pared by 5 bases and J by 7 bases, with 15 bases between. The V gene's germline CDR1 is KGHSH and CDR2 LQKENI. The CDR3 spans 14 residues. For the CDR3, the DNA is TGTGCCAGCTCAACTCGTCCAGCGGAAAATGAGCAGTTCTTC. It encodes CASSTRPAENEQFF. The full variable domain, its missing parts supplied by reference TRBV18 and TRBJ2-1, is NAGVMQNPRHLVRRRGQEARLRCSPMKGHSHVYWYRQLPEEGLKFMVYLQKENIIDESGMPKERFSAEFPKEGPSILRIQQVVRGDSAAYFCASSTRPAENEQFFGPGTRLTVL.

The rearrangement links TRBV5-4 to TRBJ2-2; 10 bases are a match to TRBD2. Germline V CDR1 and CDR2: SGHNT, YYREEE (reference sequence). V shed 3 bases and J 1 base; nucleotides not matched to a gene: 3. The CDR3 sequence is 16 residues long. CDR3 sequence: CASSSPSGGNTGELFF. CDR3 DNA: TGTGCCAGCAGCTCGCCTAGCGGGGGGAACACCGGGGAGCTGTTTTTT.

The chain recombines TRBV2 with TRBJ2-5, with 8 nucleotides matching TRBD2. The trim removed 6 bases at V and 1 base at J, leaving 1 base unmatched. The V gene's germline CDR1 is SNHLY and CDR2 FYNNEI. The CDR3 runs to 13 residues. The chain's CDR3 is CASRLAGQETQYF. For the CDR3, the DNA is TGTGCCAGCAGGCTAGCGGGCCAAGAGACCCAGTACTTC.

V gene TRBV5-1 combines with J gene TRBJ2-3, with 12 bases aligning to TRBD2. CDR3 length: 16 residues. Germline CDR1 SGHRS, CDR2 YFSETQ. With 6 bases clipped from V and 3 bases from J, the junction kept 8 bases outside the gene matches. In DNA form, the CDR3 reads TGCGCCAGCACCGTAAATCTAGCGGGGGGGACAGATACGCAGTATTTT. Translating it yields CASTVNLAGGTDTQYF.

The chain joins TRBV12-3 or TRBV12-4 to TRBJ1-1; unclear D gene. CDR3 length: 12 amino acids. Trimming left V 3 bases short and J 5 bases short, with 7 bases between. The CDR3 DNA sequence: TGTGCCAGCAGTTTCGGAGGGACTGAAGCTTTCTTT. It translates to CASSFGGTEAFF.

The CDR3 sequence is CASRPQGNTEAFF. The CDR3 DNA follows: TGTGCCAGCAGGCCACAGGGGAACACTGAAGCTTTCTTT. The chain uses TRBV27 and TRBJ1-1; perhaps TRBD1 as D (6 bases). The V gene's germline CDR1 is MNHEY and CDR2 SMNVEV (reference sequence). Trimming shortened V by 6 bases and J by 1 base, and 9 bases separated the two germline ends. The CDR3 runs 13 residues.

The chain is built from TRBV28 and TRBJ2-7, with 11 bases matching TRBD2. V lost 9 bases to trimming and J lost 6 bases; unmatched junction nucleotides: 10. The CDR3 covers 14 residues. In germline, CDR1 is MDHEN, CDR2 SYDVKM. The CDR3 DNA reads as TGTGCCAGTATAGCGGGAGGGCCTTCGTTCGAGCAGTACTTC. Translated, it gives CASIAGGPSFEQYF. Filled out from reference TRBV28 and TRBJ2-7, the complete variable domain reads DVKVTQSSRYLVKRTGEKVFLECVQDMDHENMFWYRQDPGLGLRLIYFSYDVKMKEKGDIPEGYSVSREKKERFSLILESASTNQTSMYLCASIAGGPSFEQYFGPGTRLTVT.

V is TRBV3-1 (or the pseudogene TRBV3-2) and J is TRBJ2-5; 9 positions agree with TRBD1. J lost 4 bases, V lost 3 bases, and 6 bases had no gene match. CDR1 and CDR2 from the germline V gene are LGHDT and YNNKEL (reference sequence). The CDR3 covers 15 residues. The CDR3 DNA sequence: TGTGCCAGCAGCCAGACAGGGGGGGGCGGAGAGACCCAGTACTTC. Residues: CASSQTGGGGETQYF.

This clone was counted a few times. V and J are TRBV9 and TRBJ2-1; 12 positions match TRBD1. V was clipped by 1 base and J by 6 bases; unmatched bases: 8. Germline lookup yields CDR1 SGDLS and CDR2 YYNGEE. The CDR3 has 17 residues. CDR3 coding DNA: TGTGCCAGCAGCGTACCCAACCGGGACAGGGGGCGCAATGAGCAGTTCTTC. Protein product: CASSVPNRDRGRNEQFF.

The CDR3, as DNA: TGTGCCACCAGTGAGGGGGGGACCGGGGAGCTGTTTTTT. It codes for CATSEGGTGELFF. The V gene is TRBV24-1, the J gene TRBJ2-2, with TRBD2 matching over 7 bases. This CDR3 contains 13 residues. CDR1 is KGHDR, CDR2 SFDVKD, per germline. V was clipped by 4 bases and J by 5 bases; unmatched bases: 0.

The V and J genes are TRBV5-1 and TRBJ2-7; 11 bases are a match to TRBD1. This CDR3 contains 14 residues. Trimming took 3 bases from V and 5 from J; bases not matched to a gene: 4. Germline V gene data show CDR1 as SGHRS and CDR2 as YFSETQ. CDR3 protein: CASSSPGQGDEQYF. The CDR3 DNA is TGCGCCAGCAGCTCCCCGGGACAGGGGGACGAGCAGTACTTC.

The chain carries TRBV4-3 and TRBJ1-5; possible D gene TRBD1, 6 bases. V was pared by 0 bases and J by 5 bases, with 11 bases between. Germline CDR1 and CDR2: LGHNA and YSLEER. The CDR3 extends over 15 amino acids. The CDR3 DNA is TGCGCCAGCAGCCAAGACAGGGGTGTGGATCAGCCCCAGCATTTT. It is translated as CASSQDRGVDQPQHF.

The rearrangement uses TRBV27 and TRBJ2-3; weak D call: TRBD2 (5 bases). The CDR3 is made up of 17 amino acids. CDR1 is MNHEY, CDR2 SMNVEV, per germline (reference sequence). The V end was cut by 4 bases, the J end by 5 bases, with 22 bases between. The CDR3 region is CASSWLRFGSAGDTQYF. CDR3 bases: TGTGCCAGCAGTTGGCTTCGGTTTGGCTCGGCGGGAGATACGCAGTATTTT.